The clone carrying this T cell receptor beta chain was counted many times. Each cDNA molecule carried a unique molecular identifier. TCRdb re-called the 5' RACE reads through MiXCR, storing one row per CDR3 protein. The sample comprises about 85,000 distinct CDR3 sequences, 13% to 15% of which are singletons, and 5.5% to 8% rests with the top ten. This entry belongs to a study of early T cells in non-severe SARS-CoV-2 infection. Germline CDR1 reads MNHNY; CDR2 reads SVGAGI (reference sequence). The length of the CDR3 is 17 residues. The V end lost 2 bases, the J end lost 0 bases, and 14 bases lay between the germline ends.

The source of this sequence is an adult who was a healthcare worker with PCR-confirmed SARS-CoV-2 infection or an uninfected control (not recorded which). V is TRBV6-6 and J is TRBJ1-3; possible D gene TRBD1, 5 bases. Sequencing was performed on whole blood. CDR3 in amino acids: CASSYDGGDYSGNTIYF. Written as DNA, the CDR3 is TGTGCCAGCAGTTACGACGGTGGGGACTACTCTGGAAACACCATATATTTT.